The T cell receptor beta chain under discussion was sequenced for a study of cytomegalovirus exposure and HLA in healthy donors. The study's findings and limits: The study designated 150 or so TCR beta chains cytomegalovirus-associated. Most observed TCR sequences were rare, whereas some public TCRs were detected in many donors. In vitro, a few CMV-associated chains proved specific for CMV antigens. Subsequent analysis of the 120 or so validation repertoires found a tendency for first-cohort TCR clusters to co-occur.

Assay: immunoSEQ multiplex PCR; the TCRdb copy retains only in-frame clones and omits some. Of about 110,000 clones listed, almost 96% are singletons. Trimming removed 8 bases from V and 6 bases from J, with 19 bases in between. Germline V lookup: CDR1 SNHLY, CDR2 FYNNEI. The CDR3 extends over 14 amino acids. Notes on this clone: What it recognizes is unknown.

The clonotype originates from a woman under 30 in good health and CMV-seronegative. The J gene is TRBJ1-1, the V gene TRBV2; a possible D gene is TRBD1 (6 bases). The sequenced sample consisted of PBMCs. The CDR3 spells CASAPGGISSEAFF. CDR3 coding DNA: TGTGCCAGCGCCCCTGGGGGCATCTCTTCTGAAGCTTTCTTT.